Sequencing of this T cell receptor beta chain was carried out in a study of beta chain features in type 1 diabetes. Whole-study results and caveats: There were fewer insertions and more deletions at the VDJ junctions of type 1 diabetes patients.

Sequenced material consisted of expressed TCRB transcripts (all of the isolated RNA was reverse transcribed). Profiling relied on immunoSEQ multiplex PCR, and the TCRdb table lists in-frame clones only, not all of them. The table lists 250,000 to 300,000 clones, about 7.8% of them singletons. CD4+ cells of the naive, central memory, regulatory and stem cell-like memory types were sorted via CD45RO/CCR7/CD25/CD127/CD95/CD27. Between the trimmed V and J ends, which lost 0 bases and 3 bases, there was a span of 9 bases. The CDR3 covers 15 residues. The germline V gene has CDR1 SGHVS and CDR2 FNYEAQ. A word on this clone: The antigen is unknown.

The receptor comes from a woman under 30 in good health. Sequencing was performed on central memory CD4+ T cells from blood. The V call is TRBV7-6, the J call TRBJ2-1; D gene ambiguous. The CDR3 nucleotides read TGTGCCAGCAGCTTAGCGCGGCAGAGCTACAATGAGCAGTTCTTC. Translated, it gives CASSLARQSYNEQFF. Filled out from reference TRBV7-6 and TRBJ2-1, the complete variable domain reads GAGVSQSPRYKVTKRGQDVALRCDPISGHVSLYWYRQALGQGPEFLTYFNYEAQQDKSGLPNDRFSAERPEGSISTLTIQRTEQRDSAMYRCASSLARQSYNEQFFGPGTRLTVL.